This TCR beta chain was profiled in a study of human CD8 memory T cell subsets. The stem-like memory CD8+ T cells (TSTEM) had a CCR7+ PD-1- TIGIT- phenotype. The germline gives CDR1 SGHRS, CDR2 YFSETQ. CDR3 length: 11 residues. About this clonotype: The antigen remains unidentified.

Study-wide points: From the Chao1 estimates, stem-like memory T cells appeared to be more diverse than precursor exhausted T cells. What was sequenced in this study was only the T cell receptor beta chains.

Preparation of the TCR beta libraries relied on UMI-labeled 5' RACE. From its re-call of the 5' RACE reads, TCRdb lists each CDR3 protein once, without DNA. This sample's clone table lists some 17,000 distinct CDR3 sequences. V gene TRBV5-1 combines with J gene TRBJ2-1. Sequences were obtained from CD8+ stem-like memory T cells (TSCM and TCM) sorted from PBMCs. The subset is: stem-like memory CD8 T cells (TSTEM), CCR7+ PD-1- TIGIT-. The clonotype originates from a human donor in good health. CDR3 protein: CASSLRDEQFF. The whole variable domain, remainder taken from reference TRBV5-1 and TRBJ2-1, is KAGVTQTPRYLIKTRGQQVTLSCSPISGHRSVSWYQQTPGQGLQFLFEYFSETQRNKGNFPGRFSGRQFSNSRSEMNVSTLELGDSALYLCASSLRDEQFFGPGTRLTVL.